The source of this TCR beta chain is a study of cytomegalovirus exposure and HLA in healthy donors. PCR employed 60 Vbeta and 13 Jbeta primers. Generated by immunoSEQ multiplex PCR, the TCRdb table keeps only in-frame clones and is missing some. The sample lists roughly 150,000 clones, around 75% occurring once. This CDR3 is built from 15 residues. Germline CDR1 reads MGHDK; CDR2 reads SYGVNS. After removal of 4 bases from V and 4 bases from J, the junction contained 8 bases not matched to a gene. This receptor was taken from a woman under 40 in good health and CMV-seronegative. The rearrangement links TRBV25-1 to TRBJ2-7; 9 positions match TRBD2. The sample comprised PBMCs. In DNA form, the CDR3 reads TGTGCCAGCAGTGCCTGGGGTAGCGGGGGATACGAGCAGTACTTC. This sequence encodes CASSAWGSGGYEQYF.